These 21 T cell receptor beta chains came from one sample sequenced in a study of shared clonotypes between healthy human individuals. Clones were read by immunoSEQ multiplex PCR, and TCRdb kept only the in-frame ones, dropping some. The profile shows over a million clones, 75% of them singletons. The sample was memory CD4+ T cells sorted from blood. Subset in this sample: CD45RA-negative fraction. The receptors derive from a man younger than 35 in good health.

In nucleotides, the CDR3 is TGTGCCTGGAAAGGGGGACAGGCAGGATCACCCCTCCACTTT. It yields the protein CAWKGGQAGSPLHF. This sequence joins TRBV30 and TRBJ1-6; 8 bases agree with TRBD1. V shed 4 bases and J 10 bases; nucleotides not matched to a gene: 9. The CDR3 length is 14 residues. Germline V CDR1 and CDR2: GTSNPN, SVGIG (reference sequence).

This chain links TRBV7-2 with TRBJ2-5; TRBD2 aligns across 11 bases. Germline CDR1 SGHTA, CDR2 FQGNSA. V dropped 5 bases and J dropped 4; count of bases not matched to a gene: 12. CDR3 size: 17 residues. As DNA, the CDR3 is TGTGCCAGCAGCAACTCGCGTCTAGCGGGAGGTCCAGAGACCCAGTACTTC. This encodes CASSNSRLAGGPETQYF.

This chain connects TRBV5-1 to TRBJ1-2; D remains ambiguous. Germline CDR1 SGHRS, CDR2 YFSETQ. This CDR3 spans 12 amino acids. The V gene lost 0 bases and the J gene lost 8 bases, with 8 bases spanning the gap. The CDR3 sequence is CASSLDTRGYTF. In DNA form, the CDR3 reads TGCGCCAGCAGCTTGGATACTAGAGGCTACACCTTC.

Note on this clone: Other DNA sequences in the sample encode the same CDR3. The V and J genes are TRBV6-5 and TRBJ1-3; weak D call: TRBD1 (5 bases). The CDR3 is 13 amino acids. The V gene lost 5 bases and the J gene lost 7 bases, with 12 bases spanning the gap. CDR1 and CDR2 (germline): MNHEY, SVGAGI. As DNA, the CDR3 is TGTGCCAGCAGTCTCTCGGGGGGTAACACCATATATTTT. Translating it yields CASSLSGGNTIYF.

Concerning this clone: Other nucleotide sequences from this sample produce the same CDR3. This chain uses TRBV18 with TRBJ2-3, with D uncertain. Germline CDR1 reads KGHSH; CDR2 reads LQKENI. This CDR3 has 12 residues. Trimming pared 6 bases from V and 0 bases from J, leaving 4 bases between. CDR3 residues: CASSLSTDTQYF. The DNA of the CDR3 is TGTGCCAGCTCCCTCAGCACAGATACGCAGTATTTT.

This clone was found a few times. The CDR3 spells CASSPRTSGRGDEQYF. As DNA, the CDR3 is TGTGCCAGCAGCCCAAGGACTAGCGGGAGGGGAGACGAGCAGTACTTC. This chain uses TRBV11-3 with TRBJ2-7; 15 nucleotides agree with TRBD2. This CDR3 has 16 residues. Per germline, CDR1 SGHNT and CDR2 YENEEA. Trimming at V came to 5 bases and at J to 5 bases, leaving 7 bases not matched to a gene.

This clone showed up many times. The chain carries TRBV5-1 and TRBJ2-5; 7 bases match TRBD1. Germline lookup yields CDR1 SGHRS and CDR2 YFSETQ. The CDR3 length is 16 residues. V was clipped by 4 bases and J by 6 bases; unmatched bases: 15. The DNA for the CDR3 is TGCGCCAGCAGCCACGGGGCCGGGACAGTTGATCAGACCCAGTACTTC. Translating it yields CASSHGAGTVDQTQYF.

The chain has TRBV6-5 and TRBJ1-3; no definite D call. The CDR3 has 13 residues. Trimming shortened V by 6 bases and J by 0 bases, and 6 bases separated the two germline ends. CDR1 MNHEY and CDR2 SVGAGI come from the germline V gene. CDR3 in amino acids: CASSGSSGNTIYF. DNA for the CDR3: TGTGCCAGCAGCGGGAGCTCTGGAAACACCATATATTTT.

Note on this clone: This CDR3 is also generated by other DNA sequences in the sample. CDR3 sequence (DNA): TGCAGTGCCATATTACAAGAGACCCAGTACTTC. This encodes CSAILQETQYF. The rearrangement joins TRBV20-1 to TRBJ2-5; D is unclear. Trimming stripped 6 bases from V and 2 bases from J, with 7 bases between. Germline CDR1 reads DFQATT; CDR2 reads SNEGSKA (reference sequence). There are 11 residues in the CDR3.

As regards this clone: Just one base apart from a much larger clone, this may be a read error. The rearrangement links TRBV6-1 to TRBJ1-1; tentatively, D is TRBD1 (5 bases). Germline CDR1 reads MNHNS; CDR2 reads SASEGT. The CDR3 consists of 13 residues. Trimming took 5 bases from V and 0 from J, leaving 7 bases between them. CDR3 amino acids: CASSLTVNTEAFF. CDR3 DNA: TGTGCCAGCAGTTTGACAGTGAACACTGAAGCTTTCTTT.

The genes are TRBV7-3 and TRBJ2-3; 9 bases line up with TRBD2. The CDR3 covers 15 residues. Germline CDR1 SGHTA, CDR2 FQGTGA. J was trimmed by 6 bases and V by 2 bases; bases with no gene match: 6. The CDR3 spells CASSLGLAGTDTQYF. CDR3 nucleotides: TGTGCCAGCAGCTTAGGGCTAGCGGGGACCGATACGCAGTATTTT.

The sample holds a few counts of this clone. V gene TRBV7-9 combines with J gene TRBJ1-6; D not resolved. The CDR3 covers 17 residues. Trimming pared 4 bases from V and 0 bases from J, leaving 13 bases between. Germline assignment: CDR1 SEHNR and CDR2 FQNEAQ (reference sequence). For the CDR3, the DNA is TGTGCCAGCAGCTCAGACGCGGTGAGCTCCTATAATTCACCCCTCCACTTT. The encoded protein is CASSSDAVSSYNSPLHF.

As for this clone: A clone one base away is much larger, so this may be a read error. This chain joins TRBV7-9 and TRBJ2-3; 12 bases align to TRBD2. V gave up 5 bases and J gave up 2 bases; unmatched junction bases: 5. Germline-derived CDR1 and CDR2 are SEHNR and FQNEAQ (reference sequence). The length of the CDR3 is 16 residues. The CDR3 coding sequence is TGTGCCAGCAGCCCCGGACTAGCGGGACTCACAGATACGCAGTATTTT. It yields the protein CASSPGLAGLTDTQYF.

This clone was seen a single time. The CDR3 protein is CASSPGTPVNTGELFF. The CDR3 coding sequence is TGTGCCAGCTCACCCGGGACCCCTGTAAACACCGGGGAGCTGTTTTTT. The chain links TRBV18 to TRBJ2-2, with D tentatively TRBD1 or TRBD2 (5 bases each). Trimming removed 3 bases at V and 2 bases at J, with 13 bases between. This CDR3 spans 16 amino acids. Germline V CDR1 and CDR2: KGHSH, LQKENI.

This clone has just a few counts. The chain joins TRBV6-6 to TRBJ1-4, with 10 positions matching TRBD1. CDR3 length: 14 amino acids. Germline values: CDR1 MNHNY, CDR2 SVGAGI (reference sequence). J lost 7 bases, V lost 5 bases, and 4 bases had no gene match. CDR3 sequence reads: CASSPGQGSEKLFF. In DNA form, the CDR3 reads TGTGCCAGCAGTCCGGGACAGGGGAGTGAAAAACTGTTTTTT.

CDR3 sequence reads: CAISPGTAAGELFF. As DNA, the CDR3 is TGTGCCATCAGTCCCGGGACGGCGGCCGGGGAGCTGTTTTTT. V and J are TRBV10-3 and TRBJ2-2, with D perhaps matching TRBD1 or TRBD2 (5 bases each). Trimming stripped 5 bases from V and 6 bases from J, with 13 bases between. Germline CDR1 ENHRY, CDR2 SYGVKD. CDR3 size: 14 residues.

The rearrangement joins TRBV2 to TRBJ1-6; 12 bases agree with TRBD1. Germline V gene lookup returns CDR1 SNHLY and CDR2 FYNNEI. This CDR3 comprises 16 residues. Trimming removed 4 bases from V and 14 bases from J; junction bases left unmatched: 12. CDR3 DNA: TGTGCCAGCAGTGGGCTGGGGGGACAGGGGGCGAAGGCCCTCCACTTT. Its protein product is CASSGLGGQGAKALHF.

The V gene is TRBV7-2, the J gene TRBJ2-7, with unresolved D. CDR1 and CDR2 (germline): SGHTA, FQGNSA. Trimming pared 6 bases from V and 4 bases from J, leaving 16 bases between. The CDR3 totals 14 residues. CDR3 sequence: CASRLHGGRYEQYF. Here the CDR3 DNA reads TGTGCCAGCAGGCTTCACGGCGGACGTTACGAGCAGTACTTC. The complete variable domain, with remaining parts taken from reference TRBV7-2 and TRBJ2-7, reads GAGVSQSPSNKVTEKGKDVELRCDPISGHTALYWYRQSLGQGLEFLIYFQGNSAPDKSGLPSDRFSAERTGGSVSTLTIQRTQQEDSAVYLCASRLHGGRYEQYFGPGTRLTVT.

V gene TRBV27 combines with J gene TRBJ2-7, with 8 bases identical to TRBD1. This CDR3 comprises 15 residues. The V gene end was trimmed by 5 bases and the J gene end by 0 bases; junction bases not matched to a gene: 6. Looked up from germline, CDR1 is MNHEY and CDR2 is SMNVEV (reference sequence). DNA of the CDR3: TGTGCCAGCAGTATCACCGGGACAGGCTCCTACGAGCAGTACTTC. It encodes CASSITGTGSYEQYF.

The chain couples TRBV6-5 to TRBJ1-2, with unresolved D. This CDR3 is built from 15 residues. Germline loops: CDR1 MNHEY, CDR2 SVGAGI. Deletions cut 1 base from V and 2 bases from J, with 11 bases between. CDR3 coding DNA: TGTGCCAGCAGTTACTTTCCCCGAGGGAACTATGGCTACACCTTC. It yields the protein CASSYFPRGNYGYTF.

This chain connects TRBV6-5 to TRBJ2-5; no reliable D call. Gene TRBJ2-7 matches the end of the DNA better, so the J call may be wrong. Germline assignment: CDR1 MNHEY and CDR2 SVGAGI. The CDR3 contains 14 residues. CDR3 region: CASSYSIWAYEQYF. The CDR3, as DNA: TGTGCCAGCAGTTACTCGATATGGGCCTACGAGCAGTACTTC.